This T cell receptor (beta chain) is drawn from a study of blood T cell repertoires in COVID-19. This clone was seen a handful of times. Germline loops: CDR1 MDHEN, CDR2 SYDVKM. CDR3 length: 14 amino acids. Trimming stripped 3 bases from V and 0 bases from J, with 9 bases between. Some clones are missing from TCRdb's copy, which holds only in-frame ones; the method was immunoSEQ multiplex PCR. The top ten hold around 1.5% of the sample, which has a few hundred thousand clones, roughly 82% seen once. What was sequenced was peripheral blood. The chain recombines TRBV28 with TRBJ2-7, with a possible D match to TRBD1 (6 bases). This receptor was obtained from a woman between 45 and 65 years old with acute or convalescent COVID-19. The CDR3 DNA reads as TGTGCCAGCAGTTTTTCACAGGGCTCCTACGAGCAGTACTTC. Translating gives CASSFSQGSYEQYF.